The TCR beta chain under discussion was sequenced for a study of CD8+CD57+ T cells in acquired aplastic anemia. Study-wide findings and caveats: The CD8+ Simpson's diversity of patients and controls was not significantly different.

Genomic DNA templated the TCR beta VDJ and CDR3 profiling. MiXCR, applied by TCRdb to the reads, yields one record per CDR3 protein. The sample includes 150,000 to 200,000 distinct CDR3 sequences, under 70% of them seen just once. The CDR3 is 14 residues long. Looked up from germline, CDR1 is LGHNA and CDR2 is YSLEER. Unmatched junction bases numbered 7, after V lost 3 bases and J lost 8 bases. This clonotype was observed at least ten times. The target antigen is unknown. The origin of this receptor is a human donor with severe aplastic anemia or a healthy control (not recorded which). Specimen: sorted CD4+, CD8+, or CD8+CD57+ T cells (not recorded which) from PBMCs. The chain links TRBV4-3 to TRBJ2-1, with 7 positions matching TRBD1. In DNA form, the CDR3 reads TGCGCCAGCAGCCAGGACAGGACCCTCGATGAGCAGTTCTTC. It translates to CASSQDRTLDEQFF.